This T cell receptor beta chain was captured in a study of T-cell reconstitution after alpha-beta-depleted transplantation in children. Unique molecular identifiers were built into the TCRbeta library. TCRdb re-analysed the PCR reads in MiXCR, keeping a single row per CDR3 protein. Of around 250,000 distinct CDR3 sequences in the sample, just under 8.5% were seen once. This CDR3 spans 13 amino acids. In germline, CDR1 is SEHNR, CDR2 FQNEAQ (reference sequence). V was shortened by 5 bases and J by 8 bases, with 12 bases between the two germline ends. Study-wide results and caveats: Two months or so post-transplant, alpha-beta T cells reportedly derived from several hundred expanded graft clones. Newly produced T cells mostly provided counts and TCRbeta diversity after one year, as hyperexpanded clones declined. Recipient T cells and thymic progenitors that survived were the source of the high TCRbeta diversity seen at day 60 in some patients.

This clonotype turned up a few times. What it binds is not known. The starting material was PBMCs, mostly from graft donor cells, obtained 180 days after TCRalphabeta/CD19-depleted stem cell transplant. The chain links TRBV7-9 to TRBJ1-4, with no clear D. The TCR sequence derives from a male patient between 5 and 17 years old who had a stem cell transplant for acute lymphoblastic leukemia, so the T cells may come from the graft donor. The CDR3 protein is CASSLRLSEKLFF. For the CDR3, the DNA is TGTGCCAGCAGCCTCCGACTTTCGGAAAAACTGTTTTTT. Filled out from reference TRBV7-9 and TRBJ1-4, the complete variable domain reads DTGVSQNPRHKITKRGQNVTFRCDPISEHNRLYWYRQTLGQGPEFLTYFQNEAQLEKSRLLSDRFSAERPKGSFSTLEIQRTEQGDSAMYLCASSLRLSEKLFFGSGTQLSVL.